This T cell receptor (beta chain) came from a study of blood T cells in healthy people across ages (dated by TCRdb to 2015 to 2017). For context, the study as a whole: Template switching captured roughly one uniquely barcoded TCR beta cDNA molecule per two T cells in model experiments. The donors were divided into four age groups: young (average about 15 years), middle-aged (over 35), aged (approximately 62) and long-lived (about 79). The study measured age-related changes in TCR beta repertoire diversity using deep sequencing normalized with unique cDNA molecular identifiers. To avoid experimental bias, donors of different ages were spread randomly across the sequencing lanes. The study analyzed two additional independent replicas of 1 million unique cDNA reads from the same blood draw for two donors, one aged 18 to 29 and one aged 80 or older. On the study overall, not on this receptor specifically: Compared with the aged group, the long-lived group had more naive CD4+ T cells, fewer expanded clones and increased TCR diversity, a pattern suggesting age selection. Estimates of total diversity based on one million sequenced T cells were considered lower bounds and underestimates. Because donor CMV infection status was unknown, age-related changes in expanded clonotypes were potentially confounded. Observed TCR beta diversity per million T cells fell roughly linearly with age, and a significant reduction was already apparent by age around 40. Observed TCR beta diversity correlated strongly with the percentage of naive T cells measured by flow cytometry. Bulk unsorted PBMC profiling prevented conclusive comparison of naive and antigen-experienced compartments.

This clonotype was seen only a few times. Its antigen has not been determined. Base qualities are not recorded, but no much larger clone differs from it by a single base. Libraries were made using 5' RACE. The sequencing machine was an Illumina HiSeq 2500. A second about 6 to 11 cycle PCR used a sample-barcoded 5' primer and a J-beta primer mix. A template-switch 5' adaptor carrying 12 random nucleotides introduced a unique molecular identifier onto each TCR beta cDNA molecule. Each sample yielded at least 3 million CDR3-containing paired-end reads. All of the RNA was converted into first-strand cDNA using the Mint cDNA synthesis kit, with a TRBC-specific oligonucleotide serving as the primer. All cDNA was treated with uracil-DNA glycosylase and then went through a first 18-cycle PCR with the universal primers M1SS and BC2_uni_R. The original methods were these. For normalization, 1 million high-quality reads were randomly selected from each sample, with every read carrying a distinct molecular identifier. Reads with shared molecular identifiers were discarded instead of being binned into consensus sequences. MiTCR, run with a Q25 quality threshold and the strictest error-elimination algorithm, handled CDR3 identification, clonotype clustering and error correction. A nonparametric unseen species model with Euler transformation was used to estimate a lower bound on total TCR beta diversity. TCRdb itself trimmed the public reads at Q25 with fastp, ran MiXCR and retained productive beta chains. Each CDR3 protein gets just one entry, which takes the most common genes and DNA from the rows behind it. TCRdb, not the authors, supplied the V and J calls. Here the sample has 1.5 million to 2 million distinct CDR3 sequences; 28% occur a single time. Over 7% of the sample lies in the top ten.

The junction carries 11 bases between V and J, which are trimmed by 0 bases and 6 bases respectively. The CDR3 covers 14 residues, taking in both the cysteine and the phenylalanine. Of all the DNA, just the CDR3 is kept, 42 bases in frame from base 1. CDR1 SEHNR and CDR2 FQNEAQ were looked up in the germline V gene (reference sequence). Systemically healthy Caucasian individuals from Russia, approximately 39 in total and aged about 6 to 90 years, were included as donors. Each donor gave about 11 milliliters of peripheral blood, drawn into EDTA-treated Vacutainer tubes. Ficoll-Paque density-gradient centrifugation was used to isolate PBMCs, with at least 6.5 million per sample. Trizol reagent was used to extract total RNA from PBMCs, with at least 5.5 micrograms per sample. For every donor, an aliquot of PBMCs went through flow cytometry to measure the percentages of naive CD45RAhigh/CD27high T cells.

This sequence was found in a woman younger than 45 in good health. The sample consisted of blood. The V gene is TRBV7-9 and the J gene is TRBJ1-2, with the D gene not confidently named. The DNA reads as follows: TGTGCCAGCAGCTTAGCGCACGGCCTCAATGGCTACACCTTC. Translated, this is CASSLAHGLNGYTF.